The entry below describes one TCR beta chain. Antigen: not known. The CDR3 runs to 13 residues. The V and J ends lost 6 bases and 11 bases, in that order; junction bases with no gene match: 9. CDR1 is LNHDA and CDR2 is SQIVND in the germline V gene (reference sequence). The sample originates from a study of Ad26.COV2.S vaccination and SARS-CoV-2 variants. The overall study: A COV1001 Ad26.COV2.S trial-arm participant provided the sample. Each vaccinee took Ad26.COV2.S intramuscularly, once or twice 56 days apart. Notes on the study in general: Reported findings describe substantial breadth in spike-specific CD8+ and CD4+ T cell responses following vaccination.

Treatment noted: some 19 received Ad26.COV2.S at low or high dose, single or two shots; 5 received placebo; per-sample allocation not given. After the first vaccine or placebo injection, samples were drawn on day 63. The vaccine delivered Wuhan-strain SARS-CoV-2 spike through an Ad26 vector. Data came from immunoSEQ multiplex PCR; TCRdb stores just in-frame clones and leaves some out. The sample yields 350,000 to 600,000 clones, about nine tenths seen once. This specimen consisted of peripheral blood, obtained in a trial of Ad26.COV2.S vaccine versus placebo. The J gene is TRBJ2-3, the V gene TRBV19; 9 nucleotides match TRBD1. The TCR sequence derives from a person aged 18 to 59 who received the Ad26.COV2.S COVID-19 vaccine or a placebo. For the CDR3, the DNA is TGTGCCAGTAGGCTCACAGGGGGCGGTGAGCAGTATTTT. It is translated as CASRLTGGGEQYF.